This T cell receptor beta chain is drawn from a study of vaccination and CD4 T cells after COVID-19. Sequencing of DNA taken from cultured CD4+ T cells relied on the Oncomine TCR Beta short-read assay. TCRdb called the PCR reads again in MiXCR, with one record for every CDR3 protein. The sample lists approximately 13,000 distinct CDR3 sequences, roughly 67% occurring once. The CDR3 runs 13 residues. V was pared by 6 bases and J by 8 bases, with 9 bases of the junction left unmatched. Per the germline V gene, CDR1 is MNHNS and CDR2 is SASEGT. Treatment reported: approximately nine-day PBMC culture with coronavirus spike peptide pools or control peptides (ViraFEST assay). On this clonotype: Its antigen is not known.

Sequences were obtained from CD4+ T cells from blood, cultured in vitro. This chain links TRBV6-1 with TRBJ1-2, with 7 bases aligning to TRBD1. This clonotype was obtained from a human donor who had recovered from COVID-19. DNA of the CDR3: TGTGCCAGCAGGGATACAGGGGATTGGGGCTACACCTTC. Amino acid sequence: CASRDTGDWGYTF.